Sequencing of this T cell receptor (beta chain) was carried out in a study of cytomegalovirus exposure and HLA in healthy donors (TCRdb year 2017). About the study as a whole: An earlier analysis of 587 of the donors reported approximately 260 Gb of sequence data and around 120 million unique TCR beta sequences obtained from about 200 million T cells. An early release that covered about 600 HLA-typed donors contained around 300 gigabases of sequencing data and tens of millions of unique TCR sequences. Of the roughly 420 genotyped donors, 65% to 90% were placed in the genetic ancestry cluster associated with self-reported Caucasian donors. The aim of the study was to test whether cataloging public T cell receptors could identify signatures of past pathogen exposure. The study used immunosequencing to profile the T cell repertoires of about 670 subjects and linked those repertoires to cytomegalovirus serostatus. A separate validation cohort of roughly 130 different subjects was used in addition to the roughly 640-subject first cohort. The study combined high-throughput TCR immunosequencing, statistical association of individual TCRs with disease status, and machine learning to predict cytomegalovirus infection status. In a later analysis, previously published TCR beta repertoires from more than 500 donors were re-analyzed and high-resolution HLA genotyping was added so that TCR occurrence patterns could be studied. Rather than using new phenotypic data, the later analysis identified candidate immune exposures from TCR beta sequences and from how often those sequences occurred across donors. An earlier analysis of roughly 600 of the donors used high-throughput TCR beta sequencing to judge whether each TCR beta V gene segment behaved as functional or pseudogenic. Donor age, sex, ethnicity and CMV serostatus were compiled alongside the repertoire data. A later genetic analysis took genome-wide SNP genotypes for about 65% of the roughly 670 donors and used that subset as a discovery cohort. Every repertoire in the discovery cohort had been generated on one and the same sequencing platform. Class I and class II HLA loci were covered by the typing at four-digit resolution. The number of donors typed differed by locus, with roughly 629-640 for A, B, C, DRB1 and DQB1, 522 for DQA1, 600 to 610 for DPA1, and roughly 450 for DPB1. Several DR-DQ haplotypes were treated as single units for association and clustering because of strong linkage in the cohort. Among 300 to 500 genotyped donors of the cohort, an average of around 250,000 unique TCR beta nucleotide sequences was sequenced per donor, of which about 20% were non-productive. General conclusions and limits of the study: In a later genetic analysis, fewer N-insertions in productive TCRs were reported among donors in an Asian-associated ancestry cluster than the approximately 670-donor mean. The earlier analysis of fewer than 750 of the donors excluded roughly 16 rarely observed V segments, including chromosome 9 orphons, because counts were too low. Sequencing depth was assumed to be roughly uniform across donors in the presence/absence analyses, though that assumption may not hold. The study listed over 150 TCR beta chains as associated with cytomegalovirus. Immune exposure information for the cohort was limited to CMV serostatus. According to a later analysis, most CMV-associated TCR beta chains appeared to be HLA-restricted, and the HLA associations seemed to be driven largely by CMV exposure. Strong co-occurrence of HLA alleles, especially DR and DQ, made assigning TCR associations to individual alleles difficult. Because the 87-base-pair reads could not distinguish some IMGT-functional V segments, including TRBV6-2 and TRBV6-3, those segments were excluded. Correlated functional status among segregating V segments might be attributable to linkage disequilibrium, but an unknown experimental factor could not be ruled out. Because HLA typing was missing for some donors at each locus, association tests included only the typed subset. V-gene and J-gene trimming of TCR beta chains was associated with a missense DCLRE1C variant in a later genetic analysis, and the association was replicated in an independent cohort. A further reported finding was that TCR beta sequences accurately predicted the HLA-A and HLA-B alleles for most subjects in the first cohort. A group of highly shared sequence variants was considered likely to be a technical artifact of the sequencing pipeline. The authors suggested that the approach could potentially be extended to other disease states and immunological phenotypes. In a later analysis, the rate of TCR association differed among HLA loci, with DRB1 alleles having the most associated TCRs and HLA-C alleles having the fewest. In both the original and validation cohorts, the classifier was reported to diagnose cytomegalovirus status with high specificity and sensitivity. In vitro tests confirmed that three of the cytomegalovirus-associated TCR beta chains recognize cytomegalovirus antigens. According to a later analysis, parvovirus B19, influenza, CMV and Epstein-Barr virus appeared linked to several top co-occurrence clusters. The cohort was sequenced for TCR beta chains only, and without alpha or paired-chain data the features that could be detected were limited. At a false discovery rate of 0.05, a later analysis linked some 17,000 TCR beta sequences to specific HLA alleles. Across donors, most TCR sequences were observed very rarely, whereas some public TCRs were present in many individuals. Broadly in line with IMGT annotations, most TCR beta V segments showed up in productive rearrangements about 87% or about 30% of the time in an earlier analysis of under 700 of the donors. In a later analysis, HLA-associated TCR beta chains were found to be more clonally expanded and to have lower generation probabilities than equally common non-associated chains.

On this clone itself: Its antigen is not yet known. Base quality data are lacking; no much larger clone is found one base away.

Library preparation was by the immunoSEQ multiplex PCR assay. For the multiplex PCR, a mixture combining 60 forward primers for TCR Vbeta segments and 13 reverse primers for TCR Jbeta segments was used. Amplification of the CDR3 region of rearranged TCR beta genes was performed with a multiplex PCR assay on genomic DNA. The Illumina HiSeq System was used to sequence the amplified TCR beta libraries as 87-base-pair reads. As for the original processing: Across the 670 or so repertoires, a later analysis counted approximately 75 million unique TCR beta chains, roughly 11 million of which were shared by at least two donors. A nearest-neighbor algorithm error-corrected the raw reads and collapsed the reads into unique sequences, merging closely related sequences to remove PCR and sequencing errors. Alignment of CDR3 sequences to IMGT reference sequences was used to assign V, D and J gene segments. For a sequence to be retained, at least a six-nucleotide match to both a V gene segment and a J gene segment was required. Rearrangements were classified as productive when the CDR3 lacked stop codons and remained in frame with V and J, and all other rearrangements were classified as non-productive. Following IMGT convention, CDR3 was defined as the stretch from the second conserved V-encoded cysteine up to the conserved J-encoded phenylalanine. The earlier analysis of 450 to 750 of the donors excluded any sequence lacking an unambiguous match to a single V gene segment. An earlier analysis of some 610 of the donors called V segments functional above 56.7% productive rearrangements and segregating when the between-donor standard deviation exceeded 5%. A statistical classification framework was built for diagnosing cytomegalovirus status from the catalog of TCR beta chain sequences. V and J gene assignment, in a later analysis, came from comparing TCR nucleotide sequences with IMGT/GENE-DB human TR gene sequences. A later analysis assigned CDR3 sequences and most-parsimonious VDJ recombination scenarios with the TCRdist pipeline. In a later analysis, each TCR beta chain was defined by its CDR3 amino acid sequence together with its V-gene family, and reads lacking a unique V-gene family were excluded. As a way to deal with suspected cross-contamination and a sequencing artifact, a later analysis dropped nearly 600 nucleotide sequences that were highly shared and had low generation probability. For each public chain, a later analysis derived a clonal expansion index from normalized ranks of inferred template counts within each repertoire. Generation probabilities in a later analysis came from a VDJ recombination model fitted to out-of-frame rearrangements, and those results were checked against IGoR. In a later analysis, hypergeometric tests were used to score TCR-TCR, TCR-HLA and TCR-CMV co-occurrence, with a repertoire-size bias correction applied to TCR pairs. False discovery rates were estimated in a later analysis by permuting HLA or CMV assignments 20 times. A later analysis grouped co-occurring TCRs with DBSCAN, adding TCRdist sequence similarity when clustering within HLA-allele-positive subsets. Repertoires with fewer than 30,000 or more than 120,000 public chains, plus five repertoires with anomalous nucleotide sharing, were excluded from co-occurrence clustering. In its TCRdb copy, this immuneACCESS table keeps in-frame sequences only and misses some clones. Where compared with another copy, unresolved V genes explain less than half of these, and the others have no known cause. V and J calls and clone size are as listed in that table; D and trimming were resolved from the DNA. For this sample the table gives under 95,000 clones, of which around 72% were detected only once. Clones ranked in the top ten supply 9% to 14% of the sample.

Germline trimming amounts to 1 base on V and 2 bases on J, with 8 as the count of junction bases outside the gene matches. Sequences MNHNY (CDR1) and SVGAGI (CDR2) are obtained from the germline V gene (reference sequence). The CDR3, from cysteine to phenylalanine, totals 16 residues. Only CDR3 DNA is held: 48 bases, read in frame from base 1. In total, approximately 700 healthy bone marrow donors made up the cohort. At the time of sampling, all cohort members were nominally healthy, though unrecorded immune exposures were likely present. The donor tested CMV seropositive, placing the donor among the 289 seropositive members of the cohort. A peripheral blood sample was collected from each donor, and TCR beta sequencing was performed on peripheral blood mononuclear cells. Genomic DNA extraction from the blood cell samples was performed with the Qiagen DNeasy Blood Extraction Kit.

The sample taken for sequencing was PBMCs. The receptor chain draws on TRBV6-6 and TRBJ2-7; the central 7 bases match TRBD1. The receptor was derived from a woman aged 40 to 49 in good health and CMV-seropositive. The CDR3 protein is CASSYFLGQVTYEQYF. The DNA sequence is TGTGCCAGCAGTTACTTCCTCGGACAGGTAACCTACGAGCAGTACTTC.